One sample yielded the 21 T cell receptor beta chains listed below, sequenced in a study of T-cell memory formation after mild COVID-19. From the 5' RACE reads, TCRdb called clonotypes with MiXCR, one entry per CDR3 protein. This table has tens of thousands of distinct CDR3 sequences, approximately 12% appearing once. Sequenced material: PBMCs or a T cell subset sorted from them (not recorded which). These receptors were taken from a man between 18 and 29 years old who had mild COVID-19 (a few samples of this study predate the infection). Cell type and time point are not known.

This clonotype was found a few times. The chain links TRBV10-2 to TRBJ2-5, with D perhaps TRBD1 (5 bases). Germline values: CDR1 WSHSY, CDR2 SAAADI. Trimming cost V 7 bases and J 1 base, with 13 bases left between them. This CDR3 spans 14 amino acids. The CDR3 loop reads CASKPGHSQETQYF. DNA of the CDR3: TGCGCCAGCAAACCTGGACACAGCCAAGAGACCCAGTACTTC.

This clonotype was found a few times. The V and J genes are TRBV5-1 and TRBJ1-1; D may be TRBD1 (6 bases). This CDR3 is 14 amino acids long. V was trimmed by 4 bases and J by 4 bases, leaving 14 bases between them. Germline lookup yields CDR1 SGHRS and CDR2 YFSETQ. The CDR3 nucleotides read TGCGCCAGCAGCCTCCAGGGGTACCGCACTGAAGCTTTCTTT. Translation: CASSLQGYRTEAFF.

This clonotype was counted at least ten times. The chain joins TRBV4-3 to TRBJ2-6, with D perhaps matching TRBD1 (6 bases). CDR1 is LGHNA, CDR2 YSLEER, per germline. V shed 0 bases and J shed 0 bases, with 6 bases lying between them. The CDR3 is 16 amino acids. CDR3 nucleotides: TGCGCCAGCAGCCAAGAGACAGGCTCTGGGGCCAACGTCCTGACTTTC. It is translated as CASSQETGSGANVLTF.

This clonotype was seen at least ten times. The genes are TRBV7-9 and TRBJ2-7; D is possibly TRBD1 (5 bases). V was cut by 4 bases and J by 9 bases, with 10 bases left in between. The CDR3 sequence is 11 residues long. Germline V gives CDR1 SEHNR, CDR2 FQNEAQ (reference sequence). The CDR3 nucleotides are TGTGCCAGCAGCTCAGGGTTCGGGCAGTACGTC. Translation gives CASSSGFGQYV.

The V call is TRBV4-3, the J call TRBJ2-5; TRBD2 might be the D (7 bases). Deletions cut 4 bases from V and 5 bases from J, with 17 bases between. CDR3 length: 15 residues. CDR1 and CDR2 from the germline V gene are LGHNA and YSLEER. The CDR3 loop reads CASSPRLGGQETQYF. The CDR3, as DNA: TGCGCCAGCAGCCCCAGACTGGGGGGGCAGGAGACCCAGTACTTC.

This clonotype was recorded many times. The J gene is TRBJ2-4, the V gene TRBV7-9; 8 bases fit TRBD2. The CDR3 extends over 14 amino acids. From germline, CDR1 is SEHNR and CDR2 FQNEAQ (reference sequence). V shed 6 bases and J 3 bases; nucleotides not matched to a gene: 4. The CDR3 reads CASRVSGGKNIQYF. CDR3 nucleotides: TGTGCCAGCAGAGTCAGCGGGGGCAAAAACATTCAGTACTTC.

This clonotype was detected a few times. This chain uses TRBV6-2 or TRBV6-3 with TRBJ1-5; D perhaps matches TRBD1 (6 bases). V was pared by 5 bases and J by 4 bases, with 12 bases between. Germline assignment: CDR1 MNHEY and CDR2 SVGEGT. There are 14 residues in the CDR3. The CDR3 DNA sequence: TGTGCCAGCAGTCACTTGGACAGAAATCAGCCCCAGCATTTT. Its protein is CASSHLDRNQPQHF.

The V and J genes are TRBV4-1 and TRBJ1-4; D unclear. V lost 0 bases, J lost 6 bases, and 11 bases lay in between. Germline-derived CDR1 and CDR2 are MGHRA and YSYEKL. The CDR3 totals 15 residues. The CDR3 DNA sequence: TGCGCCAGCAGCCAAGATCTTGCCACTTATGAAAAACTGTTTTTT. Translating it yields CASSQDLATYEKLFF.

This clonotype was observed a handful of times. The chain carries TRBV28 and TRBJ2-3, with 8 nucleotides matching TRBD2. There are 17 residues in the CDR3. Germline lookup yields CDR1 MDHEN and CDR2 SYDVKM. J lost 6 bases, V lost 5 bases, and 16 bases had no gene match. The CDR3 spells CASSPTGGGPATDTQYF. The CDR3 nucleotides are TGTGCCAGCAGTCCCACGGGGGGGGGTCCCGCAACTGATACGCAGTATTTT.

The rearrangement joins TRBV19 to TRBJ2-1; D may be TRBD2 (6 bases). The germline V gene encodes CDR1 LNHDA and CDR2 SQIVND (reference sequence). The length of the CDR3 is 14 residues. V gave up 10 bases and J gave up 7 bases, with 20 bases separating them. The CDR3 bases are TGTGCCACCCAGCGGGCGGAGAGGGGAAATGAGCAGTTCTTC. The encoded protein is CATQRAERGNEQFF.

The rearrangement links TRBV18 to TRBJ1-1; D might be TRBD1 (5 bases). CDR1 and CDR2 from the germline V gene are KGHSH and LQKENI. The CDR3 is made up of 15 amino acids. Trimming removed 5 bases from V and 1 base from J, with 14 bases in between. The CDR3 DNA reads TGTGCCAGCTCATGGTCGGAGACAGAGAACACTGAAGCTTTCTTT. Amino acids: CASSWSETENTEAFF.

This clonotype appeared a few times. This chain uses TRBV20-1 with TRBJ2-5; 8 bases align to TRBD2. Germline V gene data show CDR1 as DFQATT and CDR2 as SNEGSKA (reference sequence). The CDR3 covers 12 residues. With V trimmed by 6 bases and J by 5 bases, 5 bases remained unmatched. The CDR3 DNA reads TGCAGTGCCTCGACTAGCGACGAGACCCAGTACTTC. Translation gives CSASTSDETQYF.

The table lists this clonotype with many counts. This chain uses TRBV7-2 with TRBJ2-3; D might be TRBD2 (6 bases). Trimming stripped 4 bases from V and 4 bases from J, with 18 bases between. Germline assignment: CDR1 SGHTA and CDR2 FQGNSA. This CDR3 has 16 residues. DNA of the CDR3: TGTGCCAGCAGCTCCCAAGGATCGGGGGAGCCAGATACGCAGTATTTT. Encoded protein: CASSSQGSGEPDTQYF.

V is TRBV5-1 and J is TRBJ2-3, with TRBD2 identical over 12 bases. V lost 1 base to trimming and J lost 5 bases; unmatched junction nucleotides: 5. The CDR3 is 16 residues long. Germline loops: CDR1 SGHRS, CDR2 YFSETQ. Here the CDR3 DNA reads TGCGCCAGCAGCTTGTGGGGACTAGCGGGTGAAGATACGCAGTATTTT. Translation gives CASSLWGLAGEDTQYF.

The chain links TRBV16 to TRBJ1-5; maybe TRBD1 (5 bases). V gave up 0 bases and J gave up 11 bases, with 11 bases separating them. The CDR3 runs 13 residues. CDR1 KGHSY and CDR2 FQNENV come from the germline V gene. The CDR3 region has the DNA TGTGCCAGCAGCCAATCGGGGCCCCGAGCCCAGCATTTT. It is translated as CASSQSGPRAQHF. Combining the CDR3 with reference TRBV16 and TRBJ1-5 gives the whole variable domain GEEVAQTPKHLVRGEGQKAKLYCAPIKGHSYVFWYQQVLKNEFKFLISFQNENVFDETGMPKERFSAKCLPNSPCSLEIQATKLEDSAVYFCASSQSGPRAQHFGDGTRLSIL.

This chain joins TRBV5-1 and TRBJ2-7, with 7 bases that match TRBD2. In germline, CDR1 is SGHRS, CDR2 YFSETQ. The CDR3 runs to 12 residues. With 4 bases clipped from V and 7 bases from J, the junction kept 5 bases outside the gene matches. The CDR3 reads CASSPLGGEQYF. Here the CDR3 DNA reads TGCGCCAGCAGCCCCCTGGGGGGGGAGCAGTACTTC. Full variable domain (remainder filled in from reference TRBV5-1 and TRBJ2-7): KAGVTQTPRYLIKTRGQQVTLSCSPISGHRSVSWYQQTPGQGLQFLFEYFSETQRNKGNFPGRFSGRQFSNSRSEMNVSTLELGDSALYLCASSPLGGEQYFGPGTRLTVT.

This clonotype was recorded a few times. The chain's CDR3 is CSARVQSTDGYTF. In nucleotides, the CDR3 is TGCAGTGCTAGGGTCCAGTCCACCGATGGCTACACCTTC. The gene calls are TRBV20-1 and TRBJ1-2; no clear D. Per germline, CDR1 DFQATT and CDR2 SNEGSKA (reference sequence). The CDR3 has 13 amino acids. Between the trimmed V and J ends, which lost 3 bases and 6 bases, there was a span of 14 bases.

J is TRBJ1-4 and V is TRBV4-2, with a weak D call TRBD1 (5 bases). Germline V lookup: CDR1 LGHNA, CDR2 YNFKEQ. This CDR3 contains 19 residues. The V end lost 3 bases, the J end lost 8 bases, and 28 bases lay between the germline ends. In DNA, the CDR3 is TGTGCCAGCAGCCAGCCGTGGGGCAAGCCGAGGAGGAGTCACGAAAAACTGTTTTTT. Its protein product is CASSQPWGKPRRSHEKLFF.

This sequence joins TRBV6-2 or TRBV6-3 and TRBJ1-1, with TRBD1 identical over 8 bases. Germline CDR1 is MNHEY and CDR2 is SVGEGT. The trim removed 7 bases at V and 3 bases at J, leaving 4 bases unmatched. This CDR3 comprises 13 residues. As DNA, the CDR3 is TGTGCCAGCACTGGACAGGGACACACTGAAGCTTTCTTT. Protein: CASTGQGHTEAFF.

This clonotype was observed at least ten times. The CDR3 sequence: CASSNRATGELFF. The DNA of the CDR3 is TGTGCCAGCAGCAACAGGGCAACCGGGGAGCTGTTTTTT. The rearrangement uses TRBV7-9 and TRBJ2-2; a possible D gene is TRBD1 (6 bases). This CDR3 is 13 amino acids long. Germline values: CDR1 SEHNR, CDR2 FQNEAQ (reference sequence). V was cut by 5 bases and J by 5 bases, with 9 bases left in between.

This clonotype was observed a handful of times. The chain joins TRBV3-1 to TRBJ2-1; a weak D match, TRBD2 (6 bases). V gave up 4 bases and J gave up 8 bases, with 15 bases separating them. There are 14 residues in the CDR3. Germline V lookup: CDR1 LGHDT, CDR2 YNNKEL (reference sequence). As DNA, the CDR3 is TGTGCCAGCAGCCCCCGCCGGGGGAGCTATGAGCAGTTCTTC. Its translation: CASSPRRGSYEQFF.